Listed below are T cell receptor beta chains from one sample, sequenced in a study of shared clonotypes between healthy human individuals. Assay used: immunoSEQ multiplex PCR; TCRdb lists only in-frame clones, some missing. The sample has some 2,500,000 clones; over 85% are singletons. The source material was naive CD4+ T cells from PBMCs. Receptors originate from a man aged 18 to 29 in good health. Some clones in this sample may be carry-over from other donors' samples. The CDR3 runs from the conserved cysteine through the conserved F or W. A D gene is named only where the DNA matches it firmly. Only some rows state a clone size, as once, few, many or a class for expanded clones.

J: TRBJ1-2; D: -; V: TRBV4-3; size: -; DNA: TGCGCCAGCAGCCAAGGGTTCCCGGGTCTGGCTTATGGCTACACCTTC; CDR3: CASSQGFPGLAYGYTF
J: TRBJ2-7; D: TRBD1; V: TRBV5-1; size: -; DNA: TGCGCCAGCAGCCATGGGGACAGCTCCTACGAGCAGTACTTC; CDR3: CASSHGDSSYEQYF
J: TRBJ2-5; D: -; V: TRBV6-1; size: -; DNA: TGTGCCAGCAGCCCCGACTGGGCGCAAGAGACCCAGTACTTC; CDR3: CASSPDWAQETQYF
J: TRBJ2-7; D: TRBD1; V: TRBV10-2; size: -; DNA: TGCGCCAGCATGGGGACAGGCTCCTACGAGCAGTACTTC; CDR3: CASMGTGSYEQYF
J: TRBJ2-7; D: -; V: TRBV18; size: -; DNA: TGTGCCAGCTCACCACGGTTGGGGACCCCCTCCTACGAGCAGTACTTC; CDR3: CASSPRLGTPSYEQYF
J: TRBJ2-7; D: -; V: TRBV2; size: -; DNA: TGTGCCAGCAGTGATCAGGGCGAGCAGTACTTC; CDR3: CASSDQGEQYF
J: TRBJ2-7; D: TRBD1; V: TRBV9; size: -; DNA: TGTGCCAGCAGCTCCCTGGGACAGGGGGCCCCCTACGAGCAGTACTTC; CDR3: CASSSLGQGAPYEQYF
J: TRBJ1-2; D: -; V: TRBV27; size: few; DNA: TGTGCCAGCAGTTTAGCAGGGGCCTATGGCTACACCTTC; CDR3: CASSLAGAYGYTF
J: TRBJ2-7; D: TRBD2; V: TRBV6-4; size: -; DNA: TGTGCCAGCATTATTCGGACTAGCGGTTACTACGAGCAGTACTTC; CDR3: CASIIRTSGYYEQYF
J: TRBJ1-1; D: TRBD1; V: TRBV28; size: -; DNA: TGTGCCAGCATCAAAGGGGGACAGGGTAAATTGCGAGCTTTCTTT; CDR3: CASIKGGQGKLRAFF
J: TRBJ2-1; D: -; V: TRBV15; size: -; DNA: TGTGCCACCAGCAGGGAAACGGGGATCGGGTCCGATGAGCAGTTCTTC; CDR3: CATSRETGIGSDEQFF
J: TRBJ1-2; D: -; V: TRBV28; size: -; DNA: TGTGCCAGCAGTTTTTCGGGCATGATAACCCATGGCTACACCTTC; CDR3: CASSFSGMITHGYTF
J: TRBJ2-3; D: -; V: TRBV6-8; size: -; DNA: TGTGCCAGCAGTTTAGCGGCTAGCACAGATACGCAGTATTTT; CDR3: CASSLAASTDTQYF
J: TRBJ1-1; D: -; V: TRBV10-3; size: -; DNA: TGTGCCATCAGCCCTGGGGGACGGAACACTGAAGCTTTCTTT; CDR3: CAISPGGRNTEAFF
J: TRBJ1-1; D: TRBD1; V: TRBV30; size: once; DNA: TGTGCCTGGAGGGGACAGATGAACACTGAAGCTTTCTTT; CDR3: CAWRGQMNTEAFF
J: TRBJ1-3; D: -; V: TRBV9; size: -; DNA: TGTGCCAGCAGCGTAGGGCGGGGTCCCAGCTCTGGAAACACCATATATTTT; CDR3: CASSVGRGPSSGNTIYF
J: TRBJ2-5; D: -; V: TRBV7-6; size: -; DNA: TGTGCCAGCAGCGCCGCGCCCAAGGGGTCCCGACAAGAGACCCAGTACTTC; CDR3: CASSAAPKGSRQETQYF